This record covers a single T cell receptor (beta chain). V shed 4 bases, J shed 6 bases, and the junction held 1 base outside the gene matches. CDR3 length: 12 amino acids. From germline, CDR1 is SGHRS and CDR2 YFSETQ. Some clones are missing from TCRdb's copy, which holds only in-frame ones; the method was immunoSEQ multiplex PCR. Among 40,000 to 55,000 clones listed, under 95% were seen once. This sample is drawn from a study of control samples from healthy donors and cancer patients. This chain links TRBV5-1 with TRBJ2-7; TRBD1 agrees at 10 bases. Sequencing was done on a sample of PBMCs. The sequence was collected from a middle-aged woman with head and neck cancer. The CDR3 sequence is CASSDRGLEQYF. The CDR3 bases are TGCGCCAGCAGCGACAGGGGGCTCGAGCAGTACTTC.